Below are 25 T cell receptor beta chains sequenced from a single sample in a study of Graves' ophthalmopathy and Graves' hyperthyroidism. Amplification targeted the TCR beta CDR3 regions, with RNA transcripts as the source material. A first-round RT-PCR used HTBI primers, followed by a second-round multiplex PCR. One entry per CDR3 protein results from TCRdb running MiXCR on the multiplex PCR reads. The sample yields hundreds of thousands of distinct CDR3 sequences, about 21% seen once. The specimen was peripheral blood. These receptors all come from a woman aged 18-35 years with stable Graves' hyperthyroidism.

This clonotype has at least ten counts. This chain joins TRBV6-2 or TRBV6-3 and TRBJ2-7; maybe TRBD2 (5 bases). The germline V and J ends were trimmed by 8 bases and 3 bases, with 17 bases remaining between them. The CDR3 contains 14 residues. CDR1 MNHEY and CDR2 SVGEGT come from the germline V gene. CDR3 bases: TGTGCCAGCGCCGCTCTAGCCACAAGCTACGAGCAGTACTTC. The encoded protein is CASAALATSYEQYF.

This clonotype was seen only a few times. This clone may be a read error of a much larger clone one base away. CDR3: CASSESGELCF. The DNA for the CDR3 is TGTGCCAGCAGTGAAAGCGGGGAGCTGTGTTTT. The gene calls are TRBV2 and TRBJ2-2; 7 bases map to TRBD2. Germline V CDR1 and CDR2: SNHLY, FYNNEI. The CDR3 totals 11 residues.

This clonotype turned up a few times. V is TRBV11-2 and J is TRBJ2-7; D could derive from TRBD1 or TRBD2 (7 bases each). With 5 bases removed from V and 0 bases from J, the gap between germline ends came to 14 bases. This CDR3 contains 15 residues. Germline V gene sequence: CDR1 SGHAT, CDR2 FQNNGV. Here the CDR3 reads CASSPGGGGSYEQYF. DNA for the CDR3: TGTGCCAGCAGCCCAGGGGGAGGGGGCTCCTACGAGCAGTACTTC.

This rearrangement joins TRBV5-1 to TRBJ1-2; no firm D call. The CDR3 is 17 residues long. Per germline, CDR1 SGHRS and CDR2 YFSETQ. Trimming took off 4 bases at V and 0 bases at J, with 19 bases between the two ends. The CDR3 bases are TGCGCCAGCAGCGAAGAGGGCCGGGCCGGAGCTAACTATGGCTACACCTTC. Translation: CASSEEGRAGANYGYTF.

At least ten counts were recorded for this clonotype. The rearrangement joins TRBV29-1 to TRBJ1-1, with D perhaps matching TRBD1 (5 bases). Germline CDR1 is SQVTM and CDR2 is ANQGSEA. The CDR3 spans 14 residues. V gave up 6 bases and J gave up 1 base, with 15 bases separating them. In nucleotides, the CDR3 is TGCAGCGTCCTCATTTCAGGGACGAACACTGAAGCTTTCTTT. It translates to CSVLISGTNTEAFF.

This clonotype was detected only a few times. Here the CDR3 reads CASRSTENTEAFF. The DNA of the CDR3 is TGTGCCAGCAGGAGTACAGAAAACACTGAAGCTTTCTTT. This rearrangement joins TRBV12-3 or TRBV12-4 to TRBJ1-1; D remains ambiguous. The ends were cut back, 6 bases at V and 2 bases at J, with 10 bases in the middle. This CDR3 region has 13 residues.

This clonotype was picked up many times. The chain is built from TRBV6-1 and TRBJ1-5; D is uncertain. This CDR3 comprises 14 residues. Trimming stripped 2 bases from V and 6 bases from J, with 11 bases between. The germline gives CDR1 MNHNS, CDR2 SASEGT. The CDR3 protein is CASSEREQRQPQHF. In DNA form, the CDR3 reads TGTGCCAGCAGTGAAAGGGAACAGCGTCAGCCCCAGCATTTT.

This clonotype appeared once. A much larger clone lies one base from this, so it may be a read error. This CDR3 fails to terminate in the conserved phenylalanine or tryptophan, so it likely reflects a read error. The genes are TRBV28 and TRBJ1-2; TRBD1 might be the D (6 bases). V lost 2 bases and J lost 4, with 11 bases in between. The germline gives CDR1 MDHEN, CDR2 SYDVKM. The CDR3 runs to 14 residues. CDR3 sequence (DNA): TGTGCCAGCAGTTTAACCCCGGACAGCTATGGCTACACCTTA. Amino acid sequence: CASSLTPDSYGYTL.

Concerning this clonotype: Mismatch with germline at one junction end may stem from a read error. J is TRBJ2-7 and V is TRBV6-1; D may be TRBD2 (6 bases). In germline, CDR1 is MNHNS, CDR2 SASEGT. The CDR3 sequence is 15 residues long. CDR3 amino acids: CASRTERAGIYDQYF. Here the CDR3 DNA reads TGTGCCAGCAGAACCGAGCGGGCGGGCATCTACGATCAGTACTTC.

This clonotype was counted ten times or more. The V call is TRBV7-2, the J call TRBJ1-2, with D hard to call. The germline CDR1 and CDR2 sequences are SGHTA and FQGNSA. V shed 3 bases and J shed 8 bases, with 10 bases lying between them. The CDR3 length is 12 residues. DNA for the CDR3: TGTGCCAGCAGCTTGAAGGGTGAGGGCTACACCTTC. This sequence encodes CASSLKGEGYTF.

As regards this clonotype: Lacking the conserved final phenylalanine or tryptophan, this CDR3 likely reflects a read error. The CDR3 DNA sequence: TGTGCCAGCACCGCACGAGTGAACACTGAAGCTTTCTAT. It translates to CASTARVNTEAFY. V is TRBV12-3 or TRBV12-4 and J is TRBJ1-1; no firm D call. The germline V and J ends were trimmed by 7 bases and 0 bases, with 9 bases remaining between them. The CDR3 length is 13 residues.

Worth noting for this clonotype: This may stem from a read error, because a much larger clone lies one nucleotide away. The rearrangement joins TRBV5-5 to TRBJ2-7; tentative D call: TRBD1 (6 bases). The germline V gene encodes CDR1 SGHKS and CDR2 YYEKEE (reference sequence). This CDR3 comprises 15 residues. The CDR3 here is CAGSHYGQRIYEQYF. CDR3 sequence (DNA): TGTGCCGGCAGCCATTATGGACAGAGAATCTACGAGCAGTACTTC. Together with reference TRBV5-5 and TRBJ2-7, the CDR3 gives the full variable domain: DAGVTQSPTHLIKTRGQQVTLRCSPISGHKSVSWYQQVLGQGPQFIFQYYEKEERGRGNFPDRFSARQFPNYSSELNVNALLLGDSALYLCAGSHYGQRIYEQYFGPGTRLTVT.

In regard to this clonotype: With a much larger clone just one base away, this may be a read error. This chain uses TRBV29-1 with TRBJ1-1; 8 bases align to TRBD1. The germline V gene encodes CDR1 SQVTM and CDR2 ANQGSEA. The CDR3 has 10 residues. CDR3 nucleotide sequence: TGCAGCGTTTCTCGGGACAGGATGAGCTTT. Protein sequence: CSVSRDRMSF.

The CDR3 spells CAWNPGQGSQPQHF. CDR3 sequence (DNA): TGTGCCTGGAATCCGGGACAGGGGAGTCAGCCCCAGCATTTT. The rearrangement joins TRBV30 to TRBJ1-5; 10 bases map to TRBD1. CDR1 is GTSNPN, CDR2 SVGIG, per germline (reference sequence). The CDR3 has 14 amino acids. V trimming: 4 bases; J trimming: 6 bases; junction bases outside the gene matches: 6.

The chain combines TRBV11-3 with TRBJ2-3; D unclear. Germline CDR1 is SGHNT and CDR2 is YENEEA. V was cut by 3 bases and J by 3 bases, with 4 bases left in between. The CDR3 spans 12 residues. CDR3 sequence: CASSFTTDTQYF. The DNA for the CDR3 is TGTGCCAGCAGCTTTACAACAGATACGCAGTATTTT.

This clonotype was observed at least ten times. This chain connects TRBV4-1 to TRBJ2-2; the match to TRBD2 covers 8 bases. This CDR3 has 15 residues. CDR1 MGHRA and CDR2 YSYEKL come from the germline V gene. V trimming: 6 bases; J trimming: 4 bases; junction bases outside the gene matches: 7. CDR3 residues: CASRRTSPATGELFF. CDR3 coding DNA: TGCGCCAGCAGGCGGACTAGCCCTGCCACCGGGGAGCTGTTTTTT.

In the case of this clonotype: A read error may be the cause here, since a much bigger clone is one base away. The gene calls are TRBV6-1 and TRBJ1-1; D perhaps matches TRBD1 (5 bases). Trimming took 5 bases from V and 5 from J, leaving 15 bases between them. The CDR3 is 14 amino acids. In germline, CDR1 is MNHNS, CDR2 SASEGT. In DNA, the CDR3 is TGTGCCAGCAGTAAGACAGAGGGAAAGACTGAAGCTTTCTTT. Amino acids: CASSKTEGKTEAFF.

This clonotype occurred many times. The chain combines TRBV4-2 with TRBJ1-1; D is uncertain. Germline-derived CDR1 and CDR2 are LGHNA and YNFKEQ. V gave up 1 base and J gave up 1 base, with 13 bases separating them. The CDR3 contains 16 residues. The CDR3 protein is CASSQVRQDGNTEAFF. The CDR3 DNA is TGTGCCAGCAGCCAAGTGAGGCAGGATGGGAACACTGAAGCTTTCTTT.

This chain uses TRBV15 with TRBJ2-7, with TRBD2 as a possible D gene (5 bases). Trimming took off 1 base at V and 5 bases at J, with 6 bases between the two ends. This CDR3 spans 12 amino acids. From germline, CDR1 is LNHNV and CDR2 YYDKDF (reference sequence). The CDR3 loop is CATSRAGNEQYF. CDR3 nucleotides: TGTGCCACCAGCAGAGCCGGGAACGAGCAGTACTTC.

This chain links TRBV2 with TRBJ1-1, with 7 bases aligning to TRBD1. V lost 6 bases, J lost 1 base, and 5 bases stayed unmatched. The CDR3 contains 14 residues. Germline CDR1 reads SNHLY; CDR2 reads FYNNEI. In nucleotides, the CDR3 is TGTGCCAGCAGGCTGGGACAGCCGAACACTGAAGCTTTCTTT. Protein product: CASRLGQPNTEAFF. Together with reference TRBV2 and TRBJ1-1, the CDR3 gives the full variable domain: EPEVTQTPSHQVTQMGQEVILRCVPISNHLYFYWYRQILGQKVEFLVSFYNNEISEKSEIFDDQFSVERPDGSNFTLKIRSTKLEDSAMYFCASRLGQPNTEAFFGQGTRLTVV.

The sample holds many counts of this clonotype. The V call is TRBV30, the J call TRBJ2-5, with 8 positions matching TRBD1. The CDR3 loop spans 14 amino acids. The V segment lost 1 base and the J segment 2 bases; nucleotides outside the gene matches: 3. Germline V gene sequence: CDR1 GTSNPN, CDR2 SVGIG (reference sequence). DNA for the CDR3: TGTGCCTGGAGTGCGGGGACAGGACAAGAGACCCAGTACTTC. Amino acids: CAWSAGTGQETQYF.

This clonotype came up many times. The V and J genes are TRBV4-2 and TRBJ2-7, with D possibly being TRBD2 (6 bases). CDR1 and CDR2 (germline): LGHNA, YNFKEQ. There are 16 residues in the CDR3. Trimming removed 0 bases from V and 2 bases from J, with 14 bases in between. CDR3 coding DNA: TGTGCCAGCAGCCAAGATCAGGCTAGCGTGGCCTACGAGCAGTACTTC. Protein sequence: CASSQDQASVAYEQYF.

The V call is TRBV7-2, the J call TRBJ2-7, with D maybe TRBD2 (5 bases). Trimming took 5 bases from V and 9 from J, leaving 11 bases between them. The germline gives CDR1 SGHTA, CDR2 FQGNSA. CDR3 length equals 11 residues. The CDR3 DNA reads TGTGCCAGCAGCATCGGACGGGGGCAGTACTTC. Translating it yields CASSIGRGQYF.

This clonotype came up many times. The gene calls are TRBV20-1 and TRBJ2-4; D unresolved. The CDR3 runs to 13 residues. Germline CDR1 and CDR2: DFQATT and SNEGSKA (reference sequence). Between the trimmed V and J ends, which lost 4 bases and 1 base, there was a span of 8 bases. The CDR3 DNA sequence: TGCAGTGCTATCCTGGGGGCCAAAAACATTCAGTACTTC. Translating it yields CSAILGAKNIQYF.

The chain recombines TRBV20-1 with TRBJ1-1; 7 bases match TRBD1. The CDR3 consists of 15 residues. CDR1 is DFQATT, CDR2 SNEGSKA, per germline (reference sequence). V lost 1 base, J lost 4 bases, and 9 bases stayed unmatched. For the CDR3, the DNA is TGCAGTGCTAGAGCTGCTCAGGGGGTGAGCACTGAAGCTTTCTTT. Translated: CSARAAQGVSTEAFF.